One TCR beta chain is described in this entry. The antigen is not known. Losses at the gene ends were 4 bases for V and 1 base for J; bases not matched to a gene: 8. Germline values: CDR1 LGHNA, CDR2 YNFKEQ. The CDR3 loop spans 16 amino acids. Any history of autoimmune disease or systemic immunosuppression disqualified patients. Baseline was the first blood sampling point, followed by cycle 4 day 1 and cycle 7 day 1. This entry comes from a study of OX40 agonist ivuxolimab in advanced cancers. Whole-study results and caveats: Partly responding patients at 0.1-3.0 mg/kg showed some of the smallest clonal expansion. Antigen specificity was not determined for the expanded peripheral T cells.

TCRdb's table, derived via immunoSEQ multiplex PCR, lists solely in-frame clones and lacks some. The repertoire holds tens of thousands of clones, with about 95% as singletons. The sample consisted of CD4+ or CD8+ T cells sorted from blood, taken in a trial of the OX40 agonist ivuxolimab. The chain uses TRBV4-2 and TRBJ2-5; 8 bases map to TRBD2. The TCR sequence derives from an adult with an advanced solid tumor such as melanoma, head and neck, liver or kidney cancer. This CDR3 is CASSPSASGLQETQYF. The CDR3 DNA reads as TGTGCCAGCAGCCCCTCCGCTAGCGGGCTCCAAGAGACCCAGTACTTC.